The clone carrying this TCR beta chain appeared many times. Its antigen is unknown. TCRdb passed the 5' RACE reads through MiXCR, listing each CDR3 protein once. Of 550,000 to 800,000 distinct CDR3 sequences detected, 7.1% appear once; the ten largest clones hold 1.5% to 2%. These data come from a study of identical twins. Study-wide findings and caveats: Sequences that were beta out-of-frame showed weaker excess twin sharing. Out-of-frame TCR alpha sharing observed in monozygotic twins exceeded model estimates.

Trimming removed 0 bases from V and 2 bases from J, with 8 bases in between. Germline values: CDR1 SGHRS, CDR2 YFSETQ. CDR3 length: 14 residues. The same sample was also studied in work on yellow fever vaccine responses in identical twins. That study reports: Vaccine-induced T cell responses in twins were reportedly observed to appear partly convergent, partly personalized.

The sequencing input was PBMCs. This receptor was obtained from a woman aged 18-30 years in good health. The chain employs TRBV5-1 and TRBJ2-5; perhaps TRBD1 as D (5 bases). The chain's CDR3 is CASSLGQNQETQYF. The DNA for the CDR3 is TGCGCCAGCAGCTTGGGACAGAATCAAGAGACCCAGTACTTC.